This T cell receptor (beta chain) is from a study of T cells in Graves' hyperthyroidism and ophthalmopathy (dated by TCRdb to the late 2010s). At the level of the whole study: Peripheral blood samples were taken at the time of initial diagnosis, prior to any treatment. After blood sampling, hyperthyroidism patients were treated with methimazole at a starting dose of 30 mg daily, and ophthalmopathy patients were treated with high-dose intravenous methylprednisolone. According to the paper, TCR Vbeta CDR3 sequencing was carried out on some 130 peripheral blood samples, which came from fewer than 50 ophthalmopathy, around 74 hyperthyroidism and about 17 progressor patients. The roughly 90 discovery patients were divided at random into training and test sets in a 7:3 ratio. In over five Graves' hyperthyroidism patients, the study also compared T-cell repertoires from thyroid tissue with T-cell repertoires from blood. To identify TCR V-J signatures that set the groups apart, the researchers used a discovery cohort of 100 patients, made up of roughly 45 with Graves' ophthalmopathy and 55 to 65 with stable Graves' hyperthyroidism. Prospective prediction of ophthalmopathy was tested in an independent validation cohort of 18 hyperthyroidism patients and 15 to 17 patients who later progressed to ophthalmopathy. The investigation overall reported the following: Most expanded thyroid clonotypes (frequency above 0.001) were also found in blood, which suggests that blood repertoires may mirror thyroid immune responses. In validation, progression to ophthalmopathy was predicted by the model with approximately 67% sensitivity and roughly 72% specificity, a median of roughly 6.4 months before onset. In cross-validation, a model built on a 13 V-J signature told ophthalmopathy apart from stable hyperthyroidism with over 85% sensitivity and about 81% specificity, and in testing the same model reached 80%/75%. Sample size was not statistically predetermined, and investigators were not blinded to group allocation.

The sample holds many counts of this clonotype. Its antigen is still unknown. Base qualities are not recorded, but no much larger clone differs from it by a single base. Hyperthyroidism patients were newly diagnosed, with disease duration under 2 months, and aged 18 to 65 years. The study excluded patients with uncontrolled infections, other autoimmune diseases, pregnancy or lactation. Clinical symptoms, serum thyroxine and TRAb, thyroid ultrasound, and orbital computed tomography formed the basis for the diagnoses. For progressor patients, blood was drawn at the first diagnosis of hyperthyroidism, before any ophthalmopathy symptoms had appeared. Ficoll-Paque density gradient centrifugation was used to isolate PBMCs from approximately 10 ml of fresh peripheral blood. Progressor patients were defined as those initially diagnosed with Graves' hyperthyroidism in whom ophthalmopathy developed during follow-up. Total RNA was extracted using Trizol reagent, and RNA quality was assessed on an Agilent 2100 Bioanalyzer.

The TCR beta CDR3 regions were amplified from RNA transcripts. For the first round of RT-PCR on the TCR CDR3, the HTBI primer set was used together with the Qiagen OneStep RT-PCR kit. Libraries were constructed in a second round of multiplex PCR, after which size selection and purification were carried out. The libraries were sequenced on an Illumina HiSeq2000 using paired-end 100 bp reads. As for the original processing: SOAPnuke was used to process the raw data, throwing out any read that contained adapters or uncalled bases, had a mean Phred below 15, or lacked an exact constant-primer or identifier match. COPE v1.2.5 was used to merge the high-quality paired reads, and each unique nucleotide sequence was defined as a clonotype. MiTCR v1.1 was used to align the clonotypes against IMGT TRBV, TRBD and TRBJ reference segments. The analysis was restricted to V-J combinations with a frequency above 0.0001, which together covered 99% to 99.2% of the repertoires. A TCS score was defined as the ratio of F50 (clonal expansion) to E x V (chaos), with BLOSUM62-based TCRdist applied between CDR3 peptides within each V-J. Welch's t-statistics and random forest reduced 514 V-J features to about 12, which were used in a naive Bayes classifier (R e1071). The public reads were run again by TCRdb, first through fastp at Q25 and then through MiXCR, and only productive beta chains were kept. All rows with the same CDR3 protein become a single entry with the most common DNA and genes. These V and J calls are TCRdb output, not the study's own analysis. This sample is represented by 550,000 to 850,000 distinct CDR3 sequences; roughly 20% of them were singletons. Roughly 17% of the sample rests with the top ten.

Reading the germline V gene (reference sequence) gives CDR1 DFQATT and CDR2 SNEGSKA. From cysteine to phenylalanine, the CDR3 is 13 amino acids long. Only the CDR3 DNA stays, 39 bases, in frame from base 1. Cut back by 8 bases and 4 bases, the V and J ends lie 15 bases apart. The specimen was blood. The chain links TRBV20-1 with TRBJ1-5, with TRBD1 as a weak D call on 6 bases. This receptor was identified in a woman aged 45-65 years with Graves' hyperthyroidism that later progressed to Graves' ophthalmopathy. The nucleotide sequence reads TGCAGTATCACCCTAGGGACAAATCAGCCCCAGCATTTT. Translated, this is CSITLGTNQPQHF.